This T cell receptor beta chain comes out of a study of cytomegalovirus exposure and HLA in healthy donors. About the research overall: A preliminary data release comprised 91 million or so unique TCRs obtained from HLA-typed donors.

CDR3 length: 13 amino acids. From germline, CDR1 is ENHRY and CDR2 SYGVKD. Trimming removed 11 bases from V and 4 bases from J, with 17 bases in between. Every donor was a healthy person donating bone marrow. Study-wide results and caveats: Immune exposure was documented only through CMV serostatus. With later analysis, a missense DCLRE1C variant became linked to TCR beta V- and J-gene trimming.

The study ran its PCR with 60 Vbeta and 13 Jbeta primers. Assay: immunoSEQ multiplex PCR; the TCRdb copy retains only in-frame clones and omits some. The table records about 160,000 clones, 80% to 90% of them present only once. Points on this clone: The antigen is unknown.

The receptor was isolated from a man aged 18 to 29 in good health and CMV-seronegative. The sequencing sample was made of PBMCs. The genes are TRBV10-3 and TRBJ1-2, with D possibly matching TRBD1 (5 bases). DNA for the CDR3: TGTGCCCGTTCACAGGATCCCACCTATGGCTACACCTTC. This codes for CARSQDPTYGYTF.